The present entry profiles one TCR beta chain with its context. This sample was included in a study of cytomegalovirus exposure and HLA in healthy donors. The PCR was carried out with 60 Vbeta primers and 13 Jbeta primers. In the original workflow: An analysis performed later counted 60 million to 90 million unique TCR beta chains (roughly 11 million of them shared). The protocol was immunoSEQ multiplex PCR, while the TCRdb copy is restricted to in-frame clones and leaves out a portion. V and J calls and clone size are copied from that table; D and trimming were computed from the DNA. The sample yields about 140,000 clones, around three quarters seen once. This CDR3 contains 14 residues. V was pared by 7 bases and J by 2 bases, with 14 bases between. CDR1 is LNHDA, CDR2 SQIVND, per germline (reference sequence).

The chain recombines TRBV19 with TRBJ2-5, with D maybe TRBD2 (5 bases). This TCR was sampled from a man aged 35 to 55 in good health and CMV-seronegative. Sequencing was carried out using PBMCs. The CDR3 bases are TGTGCCAGTATTCACTACGGGGAACAAGAGACCCAGTACTTC. This gives the protein CASIHYGEQETQYF. Together with reference TRBV19 and TRBJ2-5, the CDR3 gives the full variable domain: DGGITQSPKYLFRKEGQNVTLSCEQNLNHDAMYWYRQDPGQGLRLIYYSQIVNDFQKGDIAEGYSVSREKKESFPLTVTSAQKNPTAFYLCASIHYGEQETQYFGPGTRLLVL.